This T cell receptor (beta chain) was sequenced in a study of glioma-infiltrating T cells after dendritic cell vaccination. Study summary: The vaccine used monocyte-derived dendritic cells pulsed overnight with autologous tumor lysate. Dendritic cell vaccine was injected intradermally three times, biweekly.

Time point here: after dendritic cell vaccination, including at tumor progression/relapse. This clone has just a few counts. The J segment lost 0 bases and the V segment lost 4 bases, leaving 15 bases of the junction unmatched. CDR3 length: 18 amino acids. Germline V gene lookup returns CDR1 GTSNPN and CDR2 SVGIG (reference sequence). Up to about 2 ug genomic DNA was used for TCRB CDR3 amplification. Amplification used 60 V beta primers and 13 J beta primers. Libraries were prepared by immunoSEQ multiplex PCR; TCRdb keeps only in-frame clonotypes and omits some of them. Of 50,000 to 60,000 clones listed, about four fifths are singletons.

Sequencing used blood, obtained after dendritic cell vaccination. This chain joins TRBV30 and TRBJ1-1; 9 positions agree with TRBD1. The sequence came from a human donor with glioblastoma. The CDR3 DNA follows: TGTGCCTGGATGGCCCCGGGACAGGGTTTTTTAATGAACACTGAAGCTTTCTTT. Its translation is CAWMAPGQGFLMNTEAFF.